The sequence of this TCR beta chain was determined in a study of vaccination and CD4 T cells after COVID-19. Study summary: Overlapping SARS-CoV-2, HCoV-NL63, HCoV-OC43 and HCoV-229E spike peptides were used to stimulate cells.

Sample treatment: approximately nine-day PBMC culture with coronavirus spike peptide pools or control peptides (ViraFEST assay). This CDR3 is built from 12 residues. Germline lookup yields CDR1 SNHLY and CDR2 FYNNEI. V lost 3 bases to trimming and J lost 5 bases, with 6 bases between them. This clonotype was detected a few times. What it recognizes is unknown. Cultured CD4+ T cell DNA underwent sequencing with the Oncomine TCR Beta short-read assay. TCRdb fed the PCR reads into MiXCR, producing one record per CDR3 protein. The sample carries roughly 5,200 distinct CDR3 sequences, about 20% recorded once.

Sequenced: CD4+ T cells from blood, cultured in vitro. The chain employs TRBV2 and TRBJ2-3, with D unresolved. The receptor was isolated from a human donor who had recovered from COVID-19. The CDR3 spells CASSDLQDTQYF. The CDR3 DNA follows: TGTGCCAGCAGTGATCTTCAAGATACGCAGTATTTT.